This entry lists 5 T cell receptor beta chains sequenced from one sample in a study of shared clonotypes between healthy human individuals (dated by TCRdb to the early 2020s). The library was made by the immunoSEQ multiplex PCR assay. TCRdb took over this immuneACCESS table, retaining in-frame rearrangements with V and J assigned. Such tables are incomplete; in checked studies, under half of the missing clones stem from an unresolved V gene, and the remainder is unexplained. The sample records over a million clones, approximately 96% of which are singletons. The ten largest make up roughly 1.1% of the sample. Input material: naive CD4+ T cells sorted from blood. The cell subset or site label, as the study defines it: CD45RA+ positively selected. These receptors were collected from a man in his thirties or forties in good health.

The CDR3 loop reads CASSLTGTKPYEQYF. The CDR3 bases are TGTGCCAGCAGTTTAACCGGGACTAAACCCTACGAGCAGTACTTC. The chain joins TRBV27 to TRBJ2-7; 7 nucleotides align to TRBD2. The CDR3 is made up of 15 amino acids. J lost 2 bases, V lost 2 bases, and 6 bases had no gene match. Germline assignment: CDR1 MNHEY and CDR2 SMNVEV (reference sequence).

The rearrangement joins TRBV7-8 to TRBJ2-7; no clear D. The germline V gene has CDR1 SGHVS and CDR2 FQNEAQ. This CDR3 comprises 15 residues. With 2 bases removed from V and 2 bases from J, the gap between germline ends came to 13 bases. The CDR3 DNA follows: TGTGCCAGCAGCTTACGGTTAGGGCTCGCCTACGAGCAGTACTTC. Encoded protein: CASSLRLGLAYEQYF.

A single count supports this clone. The J gene is TRBJ1-1, the V gene TRBV5-4; D is unresolved. Germline CDR1 SGHNT, CDR2 YYREEE (reference sequence). The CDR3 length is 15 residues. The V end lost 1 base, the J end lost 12 bases, and 22 bases lay between the germline ends. The CDR3 region has the DNA TGTGCCAGCAGCTTGAAATCAAACAGTGACCTGAGAACTTTCTTT. Its translation is CASSLKSNSDLRTFF. Based on the CDR3 plus reference TRBV5-4 and TRBJ1-1, the full variable domain is ETGVTQSPTHLIKTRGQQVTLRCSSQSGHNTVSWYQQALGQGPQFIFQYYREEENGRGNFPPRFSGLQFPNYSSELNVNALELDDSALYLCASSLKSNSDLRTFFGQGTRLTVV.

The chain links TRBV29-1 to TRBJ2-5; 12 bases line up with TRBD1. The CDR3 contains 14 residues. Germline assignment: CDR1 SQVTM and CDR2 ANQGSEA. Unmatched junction bases numbered 9, after V lost 3 bases and J lost 10 bases. DNA for the CDR3: TGCAGCGTTGACCCCGGGACAGGGGGCCCGAGCCAGTACTTC. This translates into CSVDPGTGGPSQYF.

The V call is TRBV5-8, the J call TRBJ1-1, with a weak D call TRBD1 (5 bases). The CDR3 is 14 amino acids. Germline V gene data show CDR1 as SGHTS and CDR2 as YDEGEE. Trimming shortened V by 4 bases and J by 6 bases, and 16 bases separated the two germline ends. The CDR3, as DNA: TGTGCCAGCAGCATCCGGGACTTGCGACCTGAAGCTTTCTTT. This translates into CASSIRDLRPEAFF.